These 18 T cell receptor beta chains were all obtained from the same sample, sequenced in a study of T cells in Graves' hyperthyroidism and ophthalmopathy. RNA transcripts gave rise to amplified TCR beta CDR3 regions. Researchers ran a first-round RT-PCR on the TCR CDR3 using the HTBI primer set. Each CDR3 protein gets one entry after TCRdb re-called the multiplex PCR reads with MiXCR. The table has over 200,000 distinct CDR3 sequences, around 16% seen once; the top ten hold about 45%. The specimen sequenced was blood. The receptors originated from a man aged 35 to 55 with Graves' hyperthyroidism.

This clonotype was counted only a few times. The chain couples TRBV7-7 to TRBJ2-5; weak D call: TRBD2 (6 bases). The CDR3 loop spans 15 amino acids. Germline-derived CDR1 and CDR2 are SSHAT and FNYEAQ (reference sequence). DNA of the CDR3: TGTGCTAGCGGCTTAGCGTTGGGCACCCAAGAGACCCAGTACTTC. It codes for CASGLALGTQETQYF. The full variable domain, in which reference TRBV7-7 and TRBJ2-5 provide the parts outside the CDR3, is GAGVSQSPRYKVTKRGQDVTLRCDPISSHATLYWYQQALGQGPEFLTYFNYEAQPDKSGLPSDRFSAERPEGSISTLTIQRTEQRDSAMYRCASGLALGTQETQYFGPGTRLLVL.

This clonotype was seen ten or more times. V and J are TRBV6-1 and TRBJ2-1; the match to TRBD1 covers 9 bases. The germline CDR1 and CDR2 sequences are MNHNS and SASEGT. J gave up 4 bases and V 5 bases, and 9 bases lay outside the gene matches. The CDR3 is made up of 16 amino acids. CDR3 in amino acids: CASSTAGTGIYNEQFF. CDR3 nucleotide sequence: TGTGCCAGCAGTACAGCCGGGACAGGGATTTACAATGAGCAGTTCTTC.

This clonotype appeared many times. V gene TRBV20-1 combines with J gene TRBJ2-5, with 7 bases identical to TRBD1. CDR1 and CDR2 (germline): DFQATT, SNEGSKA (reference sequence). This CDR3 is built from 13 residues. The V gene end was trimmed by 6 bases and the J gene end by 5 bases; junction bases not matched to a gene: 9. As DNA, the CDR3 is TGCAGTGCGAGGGACAGCGGTCGGGAGACCCAGTACTTC. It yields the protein CSARDSGRETQYF.

The CDR3 region has the DNA TGTGCCAGCAGCAGCGAAGGCCCATACAATGAGCAGTTCTTC. It yields the protein CASSSEGPYNEQFF. The chain has TRBV7-9 and TRBJ2-1; D is undetermined. Trimming left V 5 bases short and J 4 bases short, with 12 bases between. The V gene's germline CDR1 is SEHNR and CDR2 FQNEAQ (reference sequence). The CDR3 runs 14 residues.

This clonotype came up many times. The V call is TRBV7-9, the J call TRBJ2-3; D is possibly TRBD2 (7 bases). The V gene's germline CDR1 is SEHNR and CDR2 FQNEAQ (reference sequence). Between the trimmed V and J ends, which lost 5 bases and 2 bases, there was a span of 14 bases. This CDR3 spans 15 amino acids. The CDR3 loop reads CASSRGGVNTDTQYF. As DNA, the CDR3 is TGTGCCAGCAGCCGAGGGGGGGTCAACACAGATACGCAGTATTTT. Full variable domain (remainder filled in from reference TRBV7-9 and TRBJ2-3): DTGVSQNPRHKITKRGQNVTFRCDPISEHNRLYWYRQTLGQGPEFLTYFQNEAQLEKSRLLSDRFSAERPKGSFSTLEIQRTEQGDSAMYLCASSRGGVNTDTQYFGPGTRLTVL.

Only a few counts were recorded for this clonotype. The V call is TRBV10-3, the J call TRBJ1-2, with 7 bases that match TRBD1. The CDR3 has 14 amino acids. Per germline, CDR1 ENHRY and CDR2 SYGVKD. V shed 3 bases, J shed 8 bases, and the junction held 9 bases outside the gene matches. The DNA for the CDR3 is TGTGCCATCAGTGAACAGACCGGGACAGTAGGCTACACCTTC. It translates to CAISEQTGTVGYTF.

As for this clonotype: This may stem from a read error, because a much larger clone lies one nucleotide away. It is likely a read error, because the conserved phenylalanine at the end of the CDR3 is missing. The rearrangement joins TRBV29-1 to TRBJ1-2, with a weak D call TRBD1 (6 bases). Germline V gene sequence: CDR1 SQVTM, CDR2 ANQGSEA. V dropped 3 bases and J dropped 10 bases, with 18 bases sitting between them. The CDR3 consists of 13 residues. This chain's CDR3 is CSVDGGGALDYTL. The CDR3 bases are TGCAGCGTTGACGGGGGGGGCGCTCTTGACTACACCCTC.

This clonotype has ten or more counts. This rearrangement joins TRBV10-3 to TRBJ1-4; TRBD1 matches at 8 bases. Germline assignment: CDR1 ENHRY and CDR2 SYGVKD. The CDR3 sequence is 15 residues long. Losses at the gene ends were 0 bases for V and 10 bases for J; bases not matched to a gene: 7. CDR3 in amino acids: CAISESAQGAGKLFF. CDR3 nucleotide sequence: TGTGCCATCAGTGAGTCCGCGCAGGGGGCTGGAAAACTGTTTTTT.

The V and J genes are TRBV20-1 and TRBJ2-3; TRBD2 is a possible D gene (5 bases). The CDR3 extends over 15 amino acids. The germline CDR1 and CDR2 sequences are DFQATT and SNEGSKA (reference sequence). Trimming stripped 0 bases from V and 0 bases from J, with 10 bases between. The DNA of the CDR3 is TGCAGTGCTAGAGATCAGCGGTTAAGCACAGATACGCAGTATTTT. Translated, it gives CSARDQRLSTDTQYF.

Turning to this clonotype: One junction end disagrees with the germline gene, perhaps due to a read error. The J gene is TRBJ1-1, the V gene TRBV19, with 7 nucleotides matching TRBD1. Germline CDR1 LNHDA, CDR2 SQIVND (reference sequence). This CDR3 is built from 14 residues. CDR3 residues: CASSPHQGGTEAFF. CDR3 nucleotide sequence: TGTGCCAGTAGTCCACACCAGGGGGGCACTGAGGCTTTCTTT.

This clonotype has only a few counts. CDR3 sequence: CASSKEAGGQDTQYF. CDR3 bases: TGTGCCAGCAGCAAAGAAGCGGGGGGGCAAGATACGCAGTATTTT. The rearrangement uses TRBV7-3 and TRBJ2-3, with 10 bases lining up with TRBD2. Losses at the gene ends were 5 bases for V and 5 bases for J; bases not matched to a gene: 7. The length of the CDR3 is 15 residues. Germline V gene sequence: CDR1 SGHTA, CDR2 FQGTGA. Full variable domain (missing parts from reference TRBV7-3 and TRBJ2-3): GAGVSQTPSNKVTEKGKYVELRCDPISGHTALYWYRQSLGQGPEFLIYFQGTGAADDSGLPNDRFFAVRPEGSVSTLKIQRTERGDSAVYLCASSKEAGGQDTQYFGPGTRLTVL.

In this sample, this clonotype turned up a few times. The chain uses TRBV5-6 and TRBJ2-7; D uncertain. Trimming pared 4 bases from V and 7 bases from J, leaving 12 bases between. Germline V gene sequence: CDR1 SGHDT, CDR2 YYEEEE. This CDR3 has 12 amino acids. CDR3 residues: CASSLDAREQYF. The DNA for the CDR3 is TGTGCCAGCAGCCTCGACGCGCGGGAGCAGTACTTC.

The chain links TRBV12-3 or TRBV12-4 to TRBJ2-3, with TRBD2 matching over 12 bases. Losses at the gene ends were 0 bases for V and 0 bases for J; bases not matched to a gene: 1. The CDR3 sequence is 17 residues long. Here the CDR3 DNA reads TGTGCCAGCAGTTTAGCTGGGACTAGCGGGAGCACAGATACGCAGTATTTT. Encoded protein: CASSLAGTSGSTDTQYF.

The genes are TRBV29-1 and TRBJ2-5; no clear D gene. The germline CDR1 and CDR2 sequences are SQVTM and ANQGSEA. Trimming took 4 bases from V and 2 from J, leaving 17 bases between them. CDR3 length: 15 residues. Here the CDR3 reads CSVGQTKGWQETQYF. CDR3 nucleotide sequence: TGCAGCGTTGGACAAACCAAGGGTTGGCAAGAGACCCAGTACTTC.

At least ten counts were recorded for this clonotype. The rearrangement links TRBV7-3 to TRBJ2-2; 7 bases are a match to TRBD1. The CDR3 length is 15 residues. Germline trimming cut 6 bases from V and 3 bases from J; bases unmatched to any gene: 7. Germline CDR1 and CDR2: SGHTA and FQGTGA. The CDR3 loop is CASSSDRVDTGELFF. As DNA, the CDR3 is TGTGCCAGCAGTAGCGACAGGGTGGACACCGGGGAGCTGTTTTTT. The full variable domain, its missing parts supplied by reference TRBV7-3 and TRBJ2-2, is GAGVSQTPSNKVTEKGKYVELRCDPISGHTALYWYRQSLGQGPEFLIYFQGTGAADDSGLPNDRFFAVRPEGSVSTLKIQRTERGDSAVYLCASSSDRVDTGELFFGEGSRLTVL.

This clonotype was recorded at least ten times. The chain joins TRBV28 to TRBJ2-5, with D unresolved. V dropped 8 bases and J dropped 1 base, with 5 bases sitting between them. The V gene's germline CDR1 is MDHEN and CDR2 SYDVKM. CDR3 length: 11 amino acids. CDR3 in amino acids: CASLLQETQYF. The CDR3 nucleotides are TGTGCCAGCCTCCTCCAAGAGACCCAGTACTTC.

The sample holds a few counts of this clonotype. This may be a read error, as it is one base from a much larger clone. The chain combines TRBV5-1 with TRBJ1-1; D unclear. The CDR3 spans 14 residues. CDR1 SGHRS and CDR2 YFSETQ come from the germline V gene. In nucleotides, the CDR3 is TGCGTCAGCAGCTTGGAAAGGCTGAACACTGAAGCTTTCTTT. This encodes CVSSLERLNTEAFF.

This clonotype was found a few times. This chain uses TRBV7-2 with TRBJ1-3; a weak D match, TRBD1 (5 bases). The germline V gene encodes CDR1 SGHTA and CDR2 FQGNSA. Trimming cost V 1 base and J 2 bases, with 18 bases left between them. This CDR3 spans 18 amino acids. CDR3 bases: TGTGCCAGCAGCTTAGGGGGGGGGAAAGGCGCCCCTGGAAACACCATATATTTT. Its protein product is CASSLGGGKGAPGNTIYF.